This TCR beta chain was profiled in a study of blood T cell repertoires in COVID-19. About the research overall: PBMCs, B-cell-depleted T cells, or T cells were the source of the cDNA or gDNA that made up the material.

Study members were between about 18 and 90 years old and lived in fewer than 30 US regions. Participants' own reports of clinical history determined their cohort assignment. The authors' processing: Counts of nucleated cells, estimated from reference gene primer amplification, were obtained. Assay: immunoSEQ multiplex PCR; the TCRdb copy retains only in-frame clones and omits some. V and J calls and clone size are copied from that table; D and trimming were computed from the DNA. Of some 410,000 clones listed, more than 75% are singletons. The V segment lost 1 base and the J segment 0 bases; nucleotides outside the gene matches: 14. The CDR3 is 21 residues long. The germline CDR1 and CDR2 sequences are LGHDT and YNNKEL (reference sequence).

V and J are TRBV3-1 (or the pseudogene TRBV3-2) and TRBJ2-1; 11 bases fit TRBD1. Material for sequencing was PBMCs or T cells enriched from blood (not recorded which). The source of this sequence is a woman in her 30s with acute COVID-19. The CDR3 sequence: CASSQGPPGQGATSSYNEQFF. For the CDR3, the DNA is TGTGCCAGCAGCCAAGGCCCCCCAGGACAGGGGGCTACTAGCTCCTACAATGAGCAGTTCTTC.